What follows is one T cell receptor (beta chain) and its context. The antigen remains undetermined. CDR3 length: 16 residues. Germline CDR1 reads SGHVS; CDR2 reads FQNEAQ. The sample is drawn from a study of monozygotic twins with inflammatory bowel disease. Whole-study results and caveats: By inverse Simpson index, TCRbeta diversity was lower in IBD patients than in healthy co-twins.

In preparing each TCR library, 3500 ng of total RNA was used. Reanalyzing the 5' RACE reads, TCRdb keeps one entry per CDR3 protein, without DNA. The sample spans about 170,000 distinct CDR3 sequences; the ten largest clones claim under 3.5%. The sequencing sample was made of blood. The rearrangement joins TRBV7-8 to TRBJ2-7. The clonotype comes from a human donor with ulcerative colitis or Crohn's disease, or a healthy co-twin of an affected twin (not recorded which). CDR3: CASSTRIRFTLYEQYF.